This T cell receptor beta chain emerged from a study of blood T cell repertoires in COVID-19. On the study more broadly: Samples came from the United States, Italy and Spain, spanning acute and convalescent COVID-19. Sample material is recorded as cDNA or gDNA derived from T cells, B-cell-depleted T cells, or PBMCs.

In the study's own analysis: How many nucleated cells were present was estimated from reference gene primer amplification. Profiling relied on immunoSEQ multiplex PCR, and the TCRdb table lists in-frame clones only, not all of them. V, J and clone size are taken as reported in that table, and D and trimming were inferred from the DNA itself. Found here are roughly 230,000 clones, 65% to 85% of them singletons; the top ten hold roughly 9.4%. This TCR derives from a man between 35 and 55 years old with active or convalescent COVID-19. The sample consisted of peripheral blood.

The CDR3 DNA follows: TGCAGCGTGATGACAGAAACTAACTATGGCTACACCTTC. It is translated as CSVMTETNYGYTF. This chain uses TRBV29-1 with TRBJ1-2; perhaps TRBD1 as D (5 bases). This CDR3 comprises 13 residues. Germline V gene data show CDR1 as SQVTM and CDR2 as ANQGSEA. With 6 bases removed from V and 0 bases from J, the gap between germline ends came to 11 bases.